The 6 T cell receptor beta chains in this list originate from one sample, sequenced in a study of cytomegalovirus exposure and HLA in healthy donors. PCR employed 60 Vbeta and 13 Jbeta primers. Some clones are missing from TCRdb's copy, which holds only in-frame ones; the method was immunoSEQ multiplex PCR. The sample contains roughly 290,000 clones, 80% of which appear only once. Sequenced sample: PBMCs. These TCRs come from a girl aged 2 to 10 in good health and CMV-seronegative.

This chain links TRBV5-1 with TRBJ2-1, with TRBD2 matching over 11 bases. The CDR3 loop spans 15 amino acids. Germline assignment: CDR1 SGHRS and CDR2 YFSETQ. Losses at the gene ends were 0 bases for V and 7 bases for J; bases not matched to a gene: 3. CDR3 amino acids: CASSLGTSGQNEQFF. The CDR3 coding sequence is TGCGCCAGCAGCTTGGGGACTAGCGGGCAAAATGAGCAGTTCTTC.

The gene calls are TRBV10-3 and TRBJ2-1; 11 bases line up with TRBD1. V lost 4 bases and J lost 8; bases outside the gene matches: 7. The CDR3 runs to 15 residues. The germline CDR1 and CDR2 sequences are ENHRY and SYGVKD. In DNA, the CDR3 is TGTGCCATCAGTGTAGGTGGACAGGGGGCCTATGAGCAGTTCTTC. Translation gives CAISVGGQGAYEQFF.

In regard to this clone: The same CDR3 also results from other DNA sequences found in this sample. V gene TRBV4-2 combines with J gene TRBJ2-7; 12 positions agree with TRBD1. V shed 2 bases, J shed 4 bases, and the junction held 12 bases outside the gene matches. Looked up from germline, CDR1 is LGHNA and CDR2 is YNFKEQ. The CDR3 sequence is 18 residues long. CDR3 nucleotide sequence: TGTGCCAGCAGCCAAACCGGGACAGGGGGCGGTCGGTGGTACGAGCAGTACTTC. Amino acids: CASSQTGTGGGRWYEQYF.

V and J are TRBV10-2 and TRBJ2-2; the D gene is possibly TRBD1 (5 bases). In germline, CDR1 is WSHSY, CDR2 SAAADI. The ends were cut back, 2 bases at V and 4 bases at J, with 5 bases in the middle. This CDR3 is built from 13 residues. CDR3 nucleotide sequence: TGCGCCAGCAGTGAGCAGGGCACCGGGGAGCTGTTTTTT. It yields the protein CASSEQGTGELFF.

The rearrangement joins TRBV6-6 to TRBJ2-3; a weak D match, TRBD1 (6 bases). V gave up 2 bases and J gave up 3 bases, with 12 bases separating them. The CDR3 extends over 15 amino acids. In germline, CDR1 is MNHNY, CDR2 SVGAGI (reference sequence). The CDR3 sequence: CASSYRDTPTDTQYF. The DNA of the CDR3 is TGTGCCAGCAGTTACCGGGACACCCCGACAGATACGCAGTATTTT.

There are a few counts of this clone. The chain couples TRBV19 to TRBJ2-1; maybe TRBD2 (5 bases). Trimming pared 2 bases from V and 10 bases from J, leaving 6 bases between. This CDR3 is 11 amino acids long. Germline CDR1 reads LNHDA; CDR2 reads SQIVND (reference sequence). The CDR3 reads CASSIRGEQFF. In DNA, the CDR3 is TGTGCCAGTAGTATAAGAGGGGAGCAGTTCTTC.